Here is one T cell receptor beta chain with its context. TCRdb analysed the 5' RACE reads with MiXCR anew, one entry per CDR3 protein. This sample has tens of thousands of distinct CDR3 sequences, with 10% found just once. This sample is part of a study of early T cells in non-severe SARS-CoV-2 infection. V lost 3 bases and J 7 bases, leaving 10 bases between the germline ends. This CDR3 is 12 amino acids long. Germline CDR1 and CDR2: SGHDT and YYEEEE. The sequence was collected from an adult who was a healthcare worker with PCR-confirmed SARS-CoV-2 infection or an uninfected control (not recorded which). This chain connects TRBV5-6 to TRBJ1-1, with a tentative D call TRBD1 (5 bases). Sequencing used whole blood, obtained at baseline. The CDR3 DNA reads TGTGCCAGCAGCTCGGGGGTAAATGAAGCTTTCTTT. It translates to CASSSGVNEAFF.